The text below deals with one T cell receptor beta chain. Its cognate antigen is unknown. The data are from a study of tumor-infiltrating lymphocytes in primary liver carcinoma. Unsorted whole blood served as the source of blood RNA, and germline DNA was extracted as well. Study-level results: Lesser overlap characterized tumor-adjacent and tumor-blood pairs relative to tumor region pairs.

Production of TCR beta cDNA used 500 ng total RNA together with a constant-region primer. Investigators got TCR beta libraries out of three nested multiplex PCR rounds, done with slightly modified ARM-PCR. Investigators reported that the first two PCR rounds, at about 9 cycles each, used TRBV1-TRBV30 forward primers with a C-beta reverse primer. TCRdb fed the multiplex PCR reads into MiXCR, producing one record per CDR3 protein. This table holds about 180,000 distinct CDR3 sequences, 50% to 75% found once. Germline V gives CDR1 MNHNS, CDR2 SASEGT. The CDR3 extends over 14 amino acids. The V and J ends lost 10 bases and 6 bases, in that order; junction bases with no gene match: 12.

This chain connects TRBV6-1 to TRBJ2-7; TRBD1 aligns across 10 bases. The sample comprised peripheral blood. The clonotype was recovered from a middle-aged man with primary liver carcinoma and hepatitis B virus infection. This CDR3 reads CAIRDRGLDGEQYF. The CDR3 nucleotides read TGTGCCATCCGGGACAGGGGCCTCGACGGCGAGCAGTACTTC.